This TCR beta chain stems from a study of blood T cell repertoires in COVID-19. For the study at large: The United States, Italy and Spain were the sources of the acute and convalescent COVID-19 samples. The cDNA or gDNA used as material had been derived from T cells, B-cell-depleted T cells, or PBMCs.

In the original processing: Counts of nucleated cells, estimated from reference gene primer amplification, were obtained. Data came from immunoSEQ multiplex PCR; TCRdb stores just in-frame clones and leaves some out. Clonal size and the V and J genes are those of that table, whereas D and trimming came from the DNA. The table lists about 89,000 clones, 86% of them singletons. The sample was peripheral blood. The clonotype originates from an older man with active or convalescent COVID-19.

CDR3 DNA sequence: TGTGCCAGCAGTTCCGGCCGGGGTACGCAGTATTTT. As protein: CASSSGRGTQYF. This rearrangement joins TRBV7-8 to TRBJ2-3, with D possibly matching TRBD2 (5 bases). Germline assignment: CDR1 SGHVS and CDR2 FQNEAQ. The V and J ends lost 6 bases and 8 bases respectively, with 12 bases between them. The CDR3 covers 12 residues.